These T cell receptor beta chains were read from a single sample in a study of T cells in localized non-small cell lung cancer. TCRdb keeps only in-frame clones here, not all; method: immunoSEQ multiplex PCR. The repertoire holds some 5,200 clones, 55% seen once, with 3% to 4% in the top ten. Source: lymph node tissue, taken before any cancer treatment. The receptors were sampled from a male donor older than 55 with stage I squamous cell lung carcinoma. CDR3s include the opening cysteine and the closing phenylalanine or tryptophan. D genes are given only for firm matches. Not all rows give a size; the values are once, few, many and, for expanded clones, a class.

clone size	J gene	D gene	V gene	CDR3 protein	CDR3 DNA
.	TRBJ2-5	.	TRBV18	CASSPPRRQETQYF	TGTGCCAGCTCACCGCCCCGGAGGCAAGAGACCCAGTACTTC
once	TRBJ1-3	.	TRBV30	CAWSVPGAGNTIYF	TGTGCCTGGAGTGTACCTGGGGCTGGAAACACCATATATTTT
.	TRBJ2-7	.	TRBV29-1	CSASTGTYYEQYF	TGCAGCGCGTCGACAGGCACCTACTACGAGCAGTACTTC
.	TRBJ2-7	.	TRBV18	CASSPGQGSSYEQYF	TGTGCCAGCTCACCAGGGCAGGGGAGCTCCTACGAGCAGTACTTC
.	TRBJ1-5	.	TRBV19	CASSRSENQPQHF	TGTGCCAGTAGTCGGTCAGAGAATCAGCCCCAGCATTTT
.	TRBJ2-1	TRBD2	TRBV11-3	CASSLVGTSGNPKQFF	TGTGCCAGCAGCTTAGTTGGGACTAGCGGGAACCCGAAGCAGTTCTTC
.	TRBJ1-1	TRBD1	TRBV28	CASSSATGRGEAFF	TGTGCCAGCAGCTCCGCGACAGGGCGGGGTGAAGCTTTCTTT
few	TRBJ1-2	.	TRBV25-1	CASTGQGEIYGYTF	TGTGCCAGCACGGGCCAAGGCGAAATCTATGGCTACACCTTC
.	TRBJ1-2	TRBD1	TRBV6-8	CAIRRTGTNYGYTF	TGTGCCATCAGGAGGACAGGGACTAACTATGGCTACACCTTC
.	TRBJ2-2	.	TRBV15	CATSRQVLNTGELFF	TGTGCCACCAGCAGACAGGTCTTAAACACCGGGGAGCTGTTTTTT
.	TRBJ1-1	.	TRBV29-1	CSVDGTMNTEAFF	TGCAGCGTTGACGGGACAATGAACACTGAAGCTTTCTTT
.	TRBJ2-7	.	TRBV6-8	CASSYGGAGWASYEQYF	TGTGCCAGCAGTTACGGGGGTGCGGGATGGGCCTCCTACGAGCAGTACTTC
.	TRBJ2-7	.	TRBV19	CASSIHLNTYEQYF	TGTGCCAGTAGTATACATCTAAACACCTACGAGCAGTACTTC
few	TRBJ2-1	.	TRBV6-8	CASSSRTLGNNEQFF	TGTGCCAGCAGTTCCCGGACTTTGGGCAACAATGAGCAGTTCTTC
.	TRBJ2-1	TRBD2	TRBV18	CASSPTSGINNEQFF	TGTGCCAGCTCACCGACTAGCGGGATAAATAATGAGCAGTTCTTC
.	TRBJ1-5	.	TRBV29-1	CSVRDTDQPQHF	TGCAGCGTCCGGGACACTGATCAGCCCCAGCATTTT
.	TRBJ2-4	TRBD1	TRBV19	CASKQTGGADIQYF	TGTGCCAGTAAGCAGACAGGGGGCGCCGACATTCAGTACTTC
.	TRBJ2-5	.	TRBV9	CASSITLGGGGETQYF	TGTGCCAGCAGCATAACGTTAGGGGGCGGAGGGGAGACCCAGTACTTC
once	TRBJ1-1	.	TRBV19	CASSMGQSEAFF	TGTGCCAGTAGTATGGGTCAATCTGAAGCTTTCTTT
.	TRBJ2-7	TRBD2	TRBV19	CASSIQASGPYEQYF	TGTGCCAGTAGTATTCAGGCTAGCGGCCCCTACGAGCAGTACTTC
.	TRBJ2-7	.	TRBV9	CASKPGTGSYEQYF	TGTGCCAGCAAACCCGGGACGGGCTCCTACGAGCAGTACTTC
few	TRBJ2-7	.	TRBV6-8	CASRSSTGGYEQYF	TGTGCCAGCAGATCCTCTACAGGAGGCTACGAGCAGTACTTC
.	TRBJ2-5	.	TRBV19	CASSIAETQYF	TGTGCCAGTAGTATAGCGGAGACCCAGTACTTC
few	TRBJ2-7	.	TRBV11-3	CASSFQQGIAYEQYF	TGTGCCAGCAGCTTTCAACAGGGTATAGCCTACGAGCAGTACTTC
.	TRBJ2-3	TRBD2	TRBV30	CAWRGLAGGGTQYF	TGTGCCTGGAGAGGACTAGCGGGAGGGGGTACGCAGTATTTT
.	TRBJ2-1	.	TRBV7-5	CASSLRGVGTEQFF	TGTGCCAGCAGCTTAAGAGGCGTTGGGACCGAGCAGTTCTTC
.	TRBJ2-3	TRBD1	TRBV25-1	CASRETGDTQYF	TGTGCCAGCAGGGAGACAGGGGACACGCAGTATTTT
few	TRBJ1-3	.	TRBV6-8	CASHPGILPTGNTIYF	TGTGCCAGCCACCCCGGTATATTACCTACCGGTAACACCATATATTTT
few	TRBJ1-2	TRBD1	TRBV5-1	CASSRGETGEDGYTF	TGCGCCAGCAGCCGGGGCGAAACAGGGGAAGATGGCTACACCTTC
medium-sized	TRBJ2-1	TRBD2	TRBV6-8	CASGSTSGTYNEQFF	TGTGCCAGCGGATCAACTAGCGGGACCTACAATGAGCAGTTCTTC
few	TRBJ2-1	.	TRBV11-3	CASSLTGFYNEQFF	TGTGCCAGCAGCTTAACGGGGTTCTACAATGAGCAGTTCTTC
.	TRBJ1-1	.	TRBV30	CAWSYGPGRAEAFF	TGTGCCTGGAGTTATGGTCCGGGAAGGGCTGAAGCTTTCTTT
.	TRBJ2-6	.	TRBV19	CASSRDVTVGGANVLTF	TGTGCCAGTAGTAGGGATGTGACAGTAGGTGGGGCCAACGTCCTGACTTTC
.	TRBJ2-5	.	TRBV19	CASSTAKETQYF	TGTGCCAGTAGTACGGCTAAAGAGACCCAGTACTTC
.	TRBJ2-7	TRBD2	TRBV19	CASGRLAGGSKYF	TGTGCCAGTGGGCGACTAGCGGGAGGGAGTAAGTACTTC
few	TRBJ2-5	TRBD2	TRBV7-7	CASSLGSGSRQETQYF	TGTGCCAGCAGCTTAGGGAGCGGGAGTAGGCAAGAGACCCAGTACTTC
.	TRBJ1-2	.	TRBV19	CASSILTDNYGYTF	TGTGCCAGTAGTATATTAACTGACAACTATGGCTACACCTTC
few	TRBJ2-7	TRBD2	TRBV6-8	CASIQGLAGVVRSSYEQYF	TGTGCCAGCATTCAAGGACTAGCGGGAGTTGTGAGAAGCTCCTACGAGCAGTACTTC
.	TRBJ2-2	TRBD2	TRBV2	CASKETSGNTGELFF	TGTGCCAGCAAGGAGACTAGCGGGAACACCGGGGAGCTGTTTTTT
once	TRBJ2-3	TRBD1	TRBV4-1	CASSQGDGTGTDTQYF	TGCGCCAGCAGCCAAGGGGACGGGACAGGCACAGATACGCAGTATTTT
.	TRBJ1-1	.	TRBV19	CATGAPGAGNTEAFF	TGTGCCACCGGAGCGCCCGGGGCGGGGAACACTGAAGCTTTCTTT
.	TRBJ1-5	.	TRBV19	CASSIERGFSLPQHF	TGTGCCAGTAGTATAGAAAGGGGTTTTAGTCTGCCCCAGCATTTT
.	TRBJ1-3	TRBD1	TRBV29-1	CSVQPGTGGGNTIYF	TGCAGCGTTCAGCCCGGGACAGGGGGAGGAAACACCATATATTTT
few	TRBJ1-1	.	TRBV18	CASSPQGSVGHTEAFF	TGTGCCAGCTCACCACAGGGATCCGTAGGGCACACTGAAGCTTTCTTT
.	TRBJ2-7	.	TRBV18	CASSPTQGLGEQYF	TGTGCCAGCTCACCTACACAGGGCTTGGGGGAGCAGTACTTC
.	TRBJ1-2	.	TRBV19	CASSPPLGSPHGYTF	TGTGCCAGTAGTCCCCCCCTCGGCAGCCCCCATGGCTACACCTTC
few	TRBJ2-1	.	TRBV28	CASSLGVDNEQFF	TGTGCCAGCAGTTTAGGGGTAGACAATGAGCAGTTCTTC
.	TRBJ1-1	TRBD1	TRBV28	CASSLTQGLAEAFF	TGTGCCAGCAGTTTAACACAGGGGTTGGCTGAAGCTTTCTTT
.	TRBJ2-3	.	TRBV9	CASSRMGGTDTQYF	TGTGCCAGCAGCAGAATGGGTGGGACAGATACGCAGTATTTT
.	TRBJ2-1	TRBD1	TRBV18	CASSPGQGSNEQFF	TGTGCCAGCTCACCCGGACAGGGGTCCAATGAGCAGTTCTTC
.	TRBJ1-4	.	TRBV28	CASSPDTYNEKLFF	TGTGCCAGCAGCCCAGACACCTATAATGAAAAACTGTTTTTT
.	TRBJ2-5	TRBD1	TRBV19	CASSWTGVKETQYF	TGTGCCAGTAGTTGGACAGGGGTTAAAGAGACCCAGTACTTC
.	TRBJ2-1	.	TRBV19	CASSIGLDNEQFF	TGTGCCAGTAGTATCGGACTCGACAATGAGCAGTTCTTC
.	TRBJ2-1	.	TRBV7-2	CASSSPRGREEDHEQFF	TGTGCCAGTAGCTCACCCAGGGGGCGGGAGGAGGATCATGAGCAGTTCTTC
few	TRBJ2-5	.	TRBV18	CASTAVGETQYF	TGTGCCAGCACCGCCGTGGGAGAGACCCAGTACTTC
few	TRBJ2-1	.	TRBV11-3	CASSPAALKGNEQFF	TGTGCCAGCAGCCCCGCGGCCCTAAAAGGGAATGAGCAGTTCTTC
once	TRBJ1-5	.	TRBV6-8	CASSPRRRGGNQPQHF	TGTGCCAGCAGCCCGAGAAGGAGGGGGGGCAATCAGCCCCAGCATTTT